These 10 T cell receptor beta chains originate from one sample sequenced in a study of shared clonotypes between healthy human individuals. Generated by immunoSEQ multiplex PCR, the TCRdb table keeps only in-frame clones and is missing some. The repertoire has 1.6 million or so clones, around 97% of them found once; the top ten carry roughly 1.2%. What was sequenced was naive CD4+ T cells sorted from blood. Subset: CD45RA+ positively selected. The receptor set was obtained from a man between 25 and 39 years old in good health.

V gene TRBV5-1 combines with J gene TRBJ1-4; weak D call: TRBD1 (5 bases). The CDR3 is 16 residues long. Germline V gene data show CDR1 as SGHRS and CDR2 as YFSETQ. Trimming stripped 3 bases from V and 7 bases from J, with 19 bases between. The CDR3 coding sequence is TGCGCCAGCAGCTCGGCGCGGGGGGAAGGTCCTGAAAAACTGTTTTTT. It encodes CASSSARGEGPEKLFF.

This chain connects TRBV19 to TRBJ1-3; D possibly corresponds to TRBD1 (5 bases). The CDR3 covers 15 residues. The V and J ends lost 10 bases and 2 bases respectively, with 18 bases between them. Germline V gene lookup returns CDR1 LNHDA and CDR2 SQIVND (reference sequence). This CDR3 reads CATGSSGRAGNTIYF. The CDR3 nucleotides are TGTGCCACCGGAAGCTCGGGCAGGGCTGGAAACACCATATATTTT.

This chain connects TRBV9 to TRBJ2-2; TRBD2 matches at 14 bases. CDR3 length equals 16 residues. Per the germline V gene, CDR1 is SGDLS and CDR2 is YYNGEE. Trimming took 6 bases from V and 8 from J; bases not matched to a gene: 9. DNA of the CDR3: TGTGCCAGCACCGCGGGGACTAGCGGGAGAGCGGGGGAGCTGTTTTTT. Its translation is CASTAGTSGRAGELFF.

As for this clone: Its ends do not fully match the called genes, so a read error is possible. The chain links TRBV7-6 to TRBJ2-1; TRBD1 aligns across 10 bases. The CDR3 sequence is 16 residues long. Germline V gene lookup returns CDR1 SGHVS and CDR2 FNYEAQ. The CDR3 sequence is CASSFTSPGTGALLVF. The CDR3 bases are TGTGCCAGCAGCTTCACTTCGCCCGGGACAGGGGCGCTTCTTGTCTTC.

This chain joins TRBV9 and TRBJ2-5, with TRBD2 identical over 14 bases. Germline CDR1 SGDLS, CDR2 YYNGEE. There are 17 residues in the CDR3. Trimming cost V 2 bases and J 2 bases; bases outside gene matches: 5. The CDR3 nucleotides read TGTGCCAGCAGCGTTGGACTAGCGGGAGGAGGACAAGAGACCCAGTACTTC. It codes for CASSVGLAGGGQETQYF.

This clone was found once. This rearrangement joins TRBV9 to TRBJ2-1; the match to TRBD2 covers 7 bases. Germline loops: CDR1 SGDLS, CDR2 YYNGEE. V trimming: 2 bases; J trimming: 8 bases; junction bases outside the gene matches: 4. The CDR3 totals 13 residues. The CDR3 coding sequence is TGTGCCAGCAGCGTGACTAGCCGCCATGAGCAGTTCTTC. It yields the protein CASSVTSRHEQFF.

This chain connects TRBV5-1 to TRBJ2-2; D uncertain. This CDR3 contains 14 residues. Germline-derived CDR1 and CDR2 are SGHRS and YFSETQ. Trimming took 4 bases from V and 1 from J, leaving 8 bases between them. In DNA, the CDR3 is TGCGCCAGCAGCACGGCCGGGAACACCGGGGAGCTGTTTTTT. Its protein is CASSTAGNTGELFF.

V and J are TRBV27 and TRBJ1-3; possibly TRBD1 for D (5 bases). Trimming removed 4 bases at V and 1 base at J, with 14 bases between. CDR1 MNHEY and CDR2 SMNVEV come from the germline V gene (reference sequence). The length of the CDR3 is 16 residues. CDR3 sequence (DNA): TGTGCCAGCAGTTCGATCCAGGGTTTTTCTGGAAACACCATATATTTT. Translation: CASSSIQGFSGNTIYF.

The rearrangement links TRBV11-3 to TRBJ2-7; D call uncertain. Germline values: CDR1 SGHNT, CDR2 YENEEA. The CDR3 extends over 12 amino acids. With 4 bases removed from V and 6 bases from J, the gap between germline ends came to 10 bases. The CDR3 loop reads CASSSMTCEQYF. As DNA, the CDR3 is TGTGCCAGCAGCTCCATGACATGCGAGCAGTACTTC.

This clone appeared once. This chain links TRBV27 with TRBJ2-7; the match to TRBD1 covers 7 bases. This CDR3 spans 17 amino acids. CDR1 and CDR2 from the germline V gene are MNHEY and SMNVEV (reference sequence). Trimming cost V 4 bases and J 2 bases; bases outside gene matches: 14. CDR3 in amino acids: CASSSRTGPRSTYEQYF. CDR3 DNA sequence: TGTGCCAGCAGTTCCCGGACAGGCCCAAGGTCGACCTACGAGCAGTACTTC.